These 15 T cell receptor beta chains came from one sample sequenced in a study of T cell changes during pregnancy in multiple sclerosis. Generated by immunoSEQ multiplex PCR, the TCRdb table keeps only in-frame clones and is missing some. The profile shows more than 40,000 clones, 94% of them singletons. Source: CD4+ T cells from peripheral blood mononuclear cells, taken in the second trimester of pregnancy. These receptors originate from a female donor with multiple sclerosis, enrolled in a pregnancy study.

The chain combines TRBV5-4 with TRBJ1-1; 7 nucleotides match TRBD1. The germline gives CDR1 SGHNT, CDR2 YYREEE (reference sequence). Germline trimming cut 4 bases from V and 1 base from J; bases unmatched to any gene: 10. The length of the CDR3 is 16 residues. CDR3 sequence: CASSPRGIGRNTEAFF. Here the CDR3 DNA reads TGTGCCAGCAGCCCCAGGGGGATAGGAAGGAACACTGAAGCTTTCTTT.

The V call is TRBV15, the J call TRBJ1-6, with 8 bases identical to TRBD1. Germline V gene lookup returns CDR1 LNHNV and CDR2 YYDKDF (reference sequence). There are 18 residues in the CDR3. V was pared by 3 bases and J by 0 bases, with 7 bases of the junction left unmatched. The CDR3 bases are TGTGCCACCAGCAGGGGACAGGCGCTGAGCTCCTATAATTCACCCCTCCACTTT. Translation gives CATSRGQALSSYNSPLHF.

V and J are TRBV13 and TRBJ2-4; 9 nucleotides align to TRBD2. After removal of 6 bases from V and 5 bases from J, the junction contained 5 bases not matched to a gene. The germline CDR1 and CDR2 sequences are PRHDT and FYEKMQ (reference sequence). The CDR3 runs 14 residues. CDR3 protein: CASRRGGAENIQYF. CDR3 DNA: TGTGCCAGCAGGCGGGGGGGGGCCGAAAACATTCAGTACTTC.

The rearrangement uses TRBV7-9 and TRBJ2-1; D gene ambiguous. Germline loops: CDR1 SEHNR, CDR2 FQNEAQ (reference sequence). This CDR3 region has 15 residues. Trimming removed 5 bases at V and 9 bases at J, with 20 bases between. The CDR3 bases are TGTGCCAGCAGCCCTAAAATGAGTCTAGGAAGTGAGCAGTTCTTC. It specifies CASSPKMSLGSEQFF.

This rearrangement joins TRBV19 to TRBJ1-1; 7 bases align to TRBD1. With V trimmed by 6 bases and J by 2 bases, 6 bases remained unmatched. The germline V gene has CDR1 LNHDA and CDR2 SQIVND (reference sequence). This CDR3 is built from 14 residues. The CDR3 sequence: CASSLDRANTEAFF. The CDR3 nucleotides are TGTGCCAGTAGCCTTGACAGGGCCAACACTGAAGCTTTCTTT.

The chain uses TRBV10-3 and TRBJ2-7; tentative D call: TRBD1 (6 bases). With 11 bases removed from V and 2 bases from J, the gap between germline ends came to 13 bases. There are 12 residues in the CDR3. Germline values: CDR1 ENHRY, CDR2 SYGVKD. CDR3 loop: CAVQGLTYEQYF. CDR3 bases: TGTGCCGTACAGGGCCTTACCTACGAGCAGTACTTC.

The chain recombines TRBV4-2 with TRBJ1-1, with D maybe TRBD1 (6 bases). The CDR3 loop spans 13 amino acids. Deletions cut 3 bases from V and 3 bases from J, with 8 bases between. CDR1 is LGHNA, CDR2 YNFKEQ, per germline. The CDR3 coding sequence is TGTGCCAGCAGCCAGGACAGAGACACTGAAGCTTTCTTT. Translated, it gives CASSQDRDTEAFF.

At least ten counts were recorded for this clone. The V and J genes are TRBV9 and TRBJ1-6, with D possibly TRBD1 on 5 matching bases. Germline V gives CDR1 SGDLS, CDR2 YYNGEE. Trimming pared 4 bases from V and 6 bases from J, leaving 14 bases between. The CDR3 loop spans 15 amino acids. CDR3 sequence (DNA): TGTGCCAGCAGCCCCGCAGGGAGGGGTAATTCACCCCTCCACTTT. It is translated as CASSPAGRGNSPLHF. Variable domain in full (rest from reference TRBV9 and TRBJ1-6): DSGVTQTPKHLITATGQRVTLRCSPRSGDLSVYWYQQSLDQGLQFLIQYYNGEERAKGNILERFSAQQFPDLHSELNLSSLELGDSALYFCASSPAGRGNSPLHFGNGTRLTVT.

The chain couples TRBV14 to TRBJ2-7; 7 bases line up with TRBD1. This CDR3 has 15 amino acids. Germline V gives CDR1 SGHDN, CDR2 FVKESK. The V and J ends lost 0 bases and 4 bases, in that order; junction bases with no gene match: 6. CDR3 sequence reads: CASSQEWSRGYEQYF. CDR3 DNA sequence: TGTGCCAGCAGCCAAGAGTGGAGCAGGGGGTACGAGCAGTACTTC.

This clone is a singleton in its sample. The chain recombines TRBV2 with TRBJ2-2, with 9 nucleotides matching TRBD2. This CDR3 is built from 15 residues. Germline loops: CDR1 SNHLY, CDR2 FYNNEI. Trimming at V came to 9 bases and at J to 2 bases, leaving 7 bases not matched to a gene. CDR3 protein: CARGGTSRNTGELFF. The CDR3 region has the DNA TGTGCCAGGGGTGGGACTAGCCGTAACACCGGGGAGCTGTTTTTT.

The V gene is TRBV19, the J gene TRBJ1-6; the D is unclear. V was cut by 3 bases and J by 0 bases, with 12 bases left in between. Germline CDR1 LNHDA, CDR2 SQIVND (reference sequence). The CDR3 consists of 17 residues. CDR3 sequence (DNA): TGTGCCAGTAGTATCCTCGGGATGGGCTCCTATAATTCACCCCTCCACTTT. Amino acids: CASSILGMGSYNSPLHF.

The rearrangement links TRBV12-5 to TRBJ1-1, with D maybe TRBD1 (5 bases). The CDR3 has 14 residues. V shed 1 base and J shed 5 bases, with 11 bases lying between them. Germline V CDR1 and CDR2: LGHNT, FRNRAP. CDR3 coding DNA: TGTGCTAGTGGTTTGGGCAGGGCGGGAACTGAAGCTTTCTTT. It is translated as CASGLGRAGTEAFF. The complete variable domain, with remaining parts taken from reference TRBV12-5 and TRBJ1-1, reads DARVTQTPRHKVTEMGQEVTMRCQPILGHNTVFWYRQTMMQGLELLAYFRNRAPLDDSGMPKDRFSAEMPDATLATLKIQPSEPRDSAVYFCASGLGRAGTEAFFGQGTRLTVV.

This chain connects TRBV7-2 to TRBJ2-2; D gene uncertain. V lost 3 bases, J lost 0 bases, and 5 bases lay in between. This CDR3 has 14 residues. The germline CDR1 and CDR2 sequences are SGHTA and FQGNSA. In DNA form, the CDR3 reads TGTGCCAGCAGCTTCCAGACGAACACCGGGGAGCTGTTTTTT. Its translation: CASSFQTNTGELFF.

This rearrangement joins TRBV27 to TRBJ1-4, with D perhaps TRBD1 (6 bases). Germline V gene sequence: CDR1 MNHEY, CDR2 SMNVEV (reference sequence). This CDR3 comprises 14 residues. Trimming took 3 bases from V and 7 from J, leaving 12 bases between them. The DNA for the CDR3 is TGTGCCAGCAGTTTCTCAGGGGCTTTTGAAAAACTGTTTTTT. The encoded protein is CASSFSGAFEKLFF.

This clone occurred once. The chain is built from TRBV7-2 and TRBJ2-7; D is possibly TRBD1 (5 bases). Trimming pared 4 bases from V and 1 base from J, leaving 11 bases between. Germline-derived CDR1 and CDR2 are SGHTA and FQGNSA. The CDR3 consists of 14 residues. CDR3: CASSYGARSYEQYF. Written as DNA, the CDR3 is TGTGCCAGCAGCTATGGGGCTCGGTCCTACGAGCAGTACTTC.